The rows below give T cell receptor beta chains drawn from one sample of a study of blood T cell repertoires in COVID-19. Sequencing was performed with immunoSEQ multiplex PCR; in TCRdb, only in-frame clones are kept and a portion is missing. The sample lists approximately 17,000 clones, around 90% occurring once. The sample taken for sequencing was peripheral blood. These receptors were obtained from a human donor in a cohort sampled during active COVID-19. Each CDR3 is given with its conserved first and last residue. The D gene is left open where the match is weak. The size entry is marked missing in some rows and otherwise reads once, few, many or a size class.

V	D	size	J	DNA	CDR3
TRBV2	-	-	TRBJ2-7	TGTGCCAGCAGTGAATGGGACACTCCCTCCTACGAGCAGTACTTC	CASSEWDTPSYEQYF
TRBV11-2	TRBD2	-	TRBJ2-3	TGTGCCAGCAGCTTTCCGAACTTCAAAGCGGGGGTCGTGGATACGCAGTATTTT	CASSFPNFKAGVVDTQYF
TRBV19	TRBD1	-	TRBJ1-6	TGTGCCAGTAGTATAGAGTTAGGGGGCGATTATTCACCCCTCCACTTT	CASSIELGGDYSPLHF
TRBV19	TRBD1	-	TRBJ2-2	TGTGCCAGTAGTGCCCCCAGGGTTGGGACAGACACCGGGGAGCTGTTTTTT	CASSAPRVGTDTGELFF
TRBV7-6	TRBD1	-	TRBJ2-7	TGTGCCAGCAGCGCGTCCTTTCGACAGGGGGTTTTCTCCGAGCAGTACTTC	CASSASFRQGVFSEQYF
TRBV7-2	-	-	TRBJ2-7	TGTGCCAGCAGCTTAGCCCCGACAGTAACCGAGCAGTACTTC	CASSLAPTVTEQYF
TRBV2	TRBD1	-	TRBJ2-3	TGTGCCAGCAGTGTAAGGGGGCAGGATGAAGATACGCAGTATTTT	CASSVRGQDEDTQYF
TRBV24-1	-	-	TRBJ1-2	TGTGCCCCCGACTATGGCTACACCTTC	CAPDYGYTF
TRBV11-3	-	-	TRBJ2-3	TGTGCCAGCGGAAAGGGGGGGTCAAGCACAGATACGCAGTATTTT	CASGKGGSSTDTQYF
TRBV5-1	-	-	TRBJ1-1	TGCGCCAGCAGCTTGATCAGTTTGAACACTGAAGCTTTCTTT	CASSLISLNTEAFF
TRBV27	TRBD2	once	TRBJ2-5	TGTGCCAGCAGTCTCAATAGCGGGGGGGCCAGGGAGACCCAGTACTTC	CASSLNSGGARETQYF
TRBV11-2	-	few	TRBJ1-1	TGTGCCAGCAGAGGGGTTGGGGGAGGAACTGAAGCTTTCTTT	CASRGVGGGTEAFF
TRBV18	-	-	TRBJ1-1	TGTGCCAGCTCGTCAACGGCGGGGAGTAGGGGTGAAGCTTTCTTT	CASSSTAGSRGEAFF
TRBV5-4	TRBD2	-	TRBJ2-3	TGTGCCAGCAGCTTTGCGGGGACTAGCGGGGGGACAGATACGCAGTATTTT	CASSFAGTSGGTDTQYF
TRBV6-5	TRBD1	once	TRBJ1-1	TGTGCCAGCAGTTACGACAGGGGGCGTACTGAAGCTTTCTTT	CASSYDRGRTEAFF
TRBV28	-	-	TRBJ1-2	TGTGCCAGCAGCTCCGGGGCAGGGGTTGGCTACACCTTC	CASSSGAGVGYTF
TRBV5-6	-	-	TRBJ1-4	TGTGCCAGTAGCAGAGGGCCGGGGGGCGTTCGGGAAAAACTGTTTTTT	CASSRGPGGVREKLFF
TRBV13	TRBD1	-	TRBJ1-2	TGTGCCAGCAGCTACGAAGCGTACCGATTGACAGGGAAGGGCTACACCTTC	CASSYEAYRLTGKGYTF
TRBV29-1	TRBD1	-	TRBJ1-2	TGCAGCGTTGACGGACAGGGGCTGGGCTACACCTTC	CSVDGQGLGYTF
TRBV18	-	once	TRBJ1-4	TGTGCCAGCTCACCAGGGTTGACAGATCTTAATGAAAAACTGTTTTTT	CASSPGLTDLNEKLFF
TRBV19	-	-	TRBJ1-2	TGTGCCAGTAGTATAGTGGGAGGGGCTGATGGCTACACCTTC	CASSIVGGADGYTF
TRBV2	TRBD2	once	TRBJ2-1	TGTGCCAGCAGGGTTGGGACAGCGGGGGGATACAATGAGCAGTTCTTC	CASRVGTAGGYNEQFF
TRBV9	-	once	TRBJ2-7	TGTGCCAGCAGCGTAGAAAAGGGGGAGCAGTACTTC	CASSVEKGEQYF
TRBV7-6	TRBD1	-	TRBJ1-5	TGTGCCAGCAGCCCTGGGACAGGCAATCAGCCCCAGCATTTT	CASSPGTGNQPQHF
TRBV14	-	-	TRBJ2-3	TGTGCCACCTCCTCAGGGGTGAGCACAGATACGCAGTATTTT	CATSSGVSTDTQYF
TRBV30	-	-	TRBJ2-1	TGTGCCTGGAGTGTACACGGGATGCAGTTCTTC	CAWSVHGMQFF
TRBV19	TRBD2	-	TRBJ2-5	TGTGCCAGTAATCCCGCTAGCGGCCAAGAGACCCAGTACTTC	CASNPASGQETQYF
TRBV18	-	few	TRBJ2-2	TGTGCCAGCTCACCATCCCTAGCGACCTACACCGGGGAGCTGTTTTTT	CASSPSLATYTGELFF
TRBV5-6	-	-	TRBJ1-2	TGTGCCAGCAATCCCTCGGGAAGGGTAGGGGGATTCTATGGCTACACCTTC	CASNPSGRVGGFYGYTF
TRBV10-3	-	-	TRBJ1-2	TGTGCCATCCAGCCAGGGACACAAGGAGATGGCTACACCTTC	CAIQPGTQGDGYTF
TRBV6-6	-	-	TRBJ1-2	TGTGCCAGCACCCCCCCGGGCTCGGGGGGCTACACCTTC	CASTPPGSGGYTF
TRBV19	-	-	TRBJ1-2	TGTGCCAGTAGACAGGGAAATGGCTACACCTTC	CASRQGNGYTF
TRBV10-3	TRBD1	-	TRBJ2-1	TGTGCCAACACCATACGCCCGGGACAGACTTACAATGAGCAGTTCTTC	CANTIRPGQTYNEQFF
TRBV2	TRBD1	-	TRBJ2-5	TGTGCCAGCAGTAGACAGGGATTGGAGACCCAGTACTTC	CASSRQGLETQYF
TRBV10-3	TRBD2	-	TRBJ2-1	TGTGCCATCATGCGGGGAACTAGCGAGGCTTACAATGAGCAGTTCTTC	CAIMRGTSEAYNEQFF
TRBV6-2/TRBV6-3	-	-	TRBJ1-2	TGTGCCAGCAGTTATGGACAGCACTATGGCTACACCTTC	CASSYGQHYGYTF
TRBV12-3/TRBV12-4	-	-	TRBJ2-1	TGTGCCAGCACGTATAGAGGGAATGAGCAGTTCTTC	CASTYRGNEQFF
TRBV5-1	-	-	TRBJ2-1	TGCGCCAGCAGCCGTACACTAGCAGCCCGCTACAATGAGCAGTTCTTC	CASSRTLAARYNEQFF
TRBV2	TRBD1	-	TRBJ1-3	TGTGCCAGCAGACCCAGGGGGCCTGGAAACACCATATATTTT	CASRPRGPGNTIYF
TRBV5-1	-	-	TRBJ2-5	TGCGCCAGCAGCCCTGGGCGAGGGGGGGGCCAAGAGACCCAGTACTTC	CASSPGRGGGQETQYF
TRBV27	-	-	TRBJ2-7	TGTGCCAGCAGTTCCACCGCGAGCGGCTACGAGCAGTACTTC	CASSSTASGYEQYF
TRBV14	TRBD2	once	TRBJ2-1	TGTGCCAGCAGCCAACTAGCGGGGGGCAATGAGCAGTTCTTC	CASSQLAGGNEQFF
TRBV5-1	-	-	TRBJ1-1	TGCGCCAGCAGCTTTGGCCAAGAGAACACTGAAGCTTTCTTT	CASSFGQENTEAFF
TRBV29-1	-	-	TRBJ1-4	TGCAGTTATAAGGGGATTGGTGAAAAACTGTTTTTT	CSYKGIGEKLFF
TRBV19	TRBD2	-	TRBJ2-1	TGTGCCAGTAGTAGTAGCGGGGGGTCCTACAATGAGCAGTTCTTC	CASSSSGGSYNEQFF
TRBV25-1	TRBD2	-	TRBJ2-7	TGTGCCAGCAGCTCGGGGGGGGTGAGGGAGCAGTACTTC	CASSSGGVREQYF
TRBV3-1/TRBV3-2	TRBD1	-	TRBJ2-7	TGTGCCAGCAGCCAATCCAAGGGGGCCGTTCCCGAGCAGTACTTC	CASSQSKGAVPEQYF
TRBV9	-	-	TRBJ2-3	TGTGCCAGCAGCGTAGACTTGGGGAGGAGGGCTAGCACAGATACGCAGTATTTT	CASSVDLGRRASTDTQYF
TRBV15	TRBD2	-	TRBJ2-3	TGTGCCACCAGAACCTTGGGGAAGCGGGGTTCTGCAGATACGCAGTATTTT	CATRTLGKRGSADTQYF
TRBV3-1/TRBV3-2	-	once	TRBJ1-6	TGTGCCAGCAGCCCCCTTGGCGCAGGGGAGTACCTCTTTCCACCCCTCCACTTT	CASSPLGAGEYLFPPLHF
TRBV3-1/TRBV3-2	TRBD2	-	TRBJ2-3	TGTGCCAGCAGCCCCCTAGCGGGGGGGGGAAATACGCAGTATTTT	CASSPLAGGGNTQYF
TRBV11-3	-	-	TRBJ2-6	TGTGCCAGCAGCTTGACAGGTGCTGGGGCCAACGTCCTGACTTTC	CASSLTGAGANVLTF
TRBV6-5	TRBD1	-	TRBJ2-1	TGTGCCAGCAGTTACGACAGGGCTGGTACTGAGCAGTTCTTC	CASSYDRAGTEQFF
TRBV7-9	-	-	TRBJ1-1	TGTGCCAGCAGCTTAGGATGGGGAAGGGGGACACGGGAGGACACTGAAGCTTTCTTT	CASSLGWGRGTREDTEAFF
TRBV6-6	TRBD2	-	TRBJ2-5	TGTGCCAGCACTGGGCTAGCGGGGGGGCCCCAAGAGACCCAGTACTTC	CASTGLAGGPQETQYF